The source of this TCR beta chain is a study of Ad26.COV2.S vaccination and SARS-CoV-2 variants. Across the whole study: Donor got 5x10^10 or 1x10^11 viral particles of Ad26.COV2.S.

Overall study results and limits: Among vaccine recipients, spike-specific TCR breadth exceeded that of placebo recipients.

As for treatment: 15 to 20 received Ad26.COV2.S at low or high dose, single or two shots; about 5 received placebo; per-sample allocation not given. Samples were taken on day 63 after the first vaccine or placebo injection. The sample came from a Boston adult aged 18-55 years. V was pared by 1 base and J by 5 bases, with 8 bases between. Germline CDR1 and CDR2: MNHNS and SASEGT. This CDR3 spans 13 amino acids. Profiling relied on immunoSEQ multiplex PCR, and the TCRdb table lists in-frame clones only, not all of them. The data contain roughly 500,000 clones, roughly 87% of them singletons. As regards this clone: Its matching antigen is unknown.

V and J are TRBV6-1 and TRBJ2-5, with D uncertain. The specimen comprised peripheral blood, sampled in a trial of Ad26.COV2.S vaccine versus placebo. The sequence came from a person between 18 and 65 years old who received the Ad26.COV2.S COVID-19 vaccine or a placebo. CDR3 in DNA: TGTGCCAGCAGTGAAGGGCTACGGGAGACCCAGTACTTC. It is translated as CASSEGLRETQYF.